There are a few counts of the clone carrying this T cell receptor beta chain. Healthy Caucasian individuals made up all the donors. The entry originates in a study of identical twins. Template switching added a universal primer site, and cDNA bore unique molecular identifiers. MiXCR was run by TCRdb on the 5' RACE reads, yielding one entry per CDR3 protein. Here the sample spans about 240,000 distinct CDR3 sequences, under 12% being singletons. This CDR3 comprises 13 residues. The V end lost 4 bases, the J end lost 4 bases, and 10 bases lay between the germline ends. Germline CDR1 SNHLY, CDR2 FYNNEI. Material for sequencing was memory T cells sorted from blood. This sequence originates from a man aged 50 to 59 in good health. The gene calls are TRBV2 and TRBJ2-5; D possibly corresponds to TRBD1 (6 bases). This CDR3 reads CASSAGRGETQYF. As DNA, the CDR3 is TGTGCCAGCAGTGCGGGCAGGGGAGAGACCCAGTACTTC.